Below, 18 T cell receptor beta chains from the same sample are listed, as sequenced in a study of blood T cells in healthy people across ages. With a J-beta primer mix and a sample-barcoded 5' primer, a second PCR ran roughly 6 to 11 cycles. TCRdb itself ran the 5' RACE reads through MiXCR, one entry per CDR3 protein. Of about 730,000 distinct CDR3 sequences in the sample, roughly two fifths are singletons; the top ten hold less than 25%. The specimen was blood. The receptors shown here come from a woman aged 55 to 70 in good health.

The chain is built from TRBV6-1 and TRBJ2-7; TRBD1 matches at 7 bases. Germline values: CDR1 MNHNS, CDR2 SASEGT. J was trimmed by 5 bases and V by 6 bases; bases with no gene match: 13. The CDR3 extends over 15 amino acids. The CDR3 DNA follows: TGTGCCAGCAGGGGACAGTTGTGGGGTTCTAACGAGCAGTACTTC. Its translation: CASRGQLWGSNEQYF.

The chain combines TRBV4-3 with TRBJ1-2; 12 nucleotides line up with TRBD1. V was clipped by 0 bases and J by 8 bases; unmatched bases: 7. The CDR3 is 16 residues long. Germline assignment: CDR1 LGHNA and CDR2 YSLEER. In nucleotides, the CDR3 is TGCGCCAGCAGCCAAGATCTCCGGGACAGGGGGCCCGGCTACACCTTC. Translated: CASSQDLRDRGPGYTF.

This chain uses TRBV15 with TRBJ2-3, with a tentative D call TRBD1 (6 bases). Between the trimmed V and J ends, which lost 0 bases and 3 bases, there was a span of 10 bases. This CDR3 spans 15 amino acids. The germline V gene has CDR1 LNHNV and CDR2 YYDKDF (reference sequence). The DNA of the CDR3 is TGTGCCACCAGCAGAGATCCGACAGGAACAGATACGCAGTATTTT. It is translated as CATSRDPTGTDTQYF.

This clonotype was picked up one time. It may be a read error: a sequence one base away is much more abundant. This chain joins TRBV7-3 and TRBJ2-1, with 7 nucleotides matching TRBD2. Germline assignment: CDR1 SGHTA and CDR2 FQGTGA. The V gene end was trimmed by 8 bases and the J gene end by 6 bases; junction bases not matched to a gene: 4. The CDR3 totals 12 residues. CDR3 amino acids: CASGRTSNEQFF. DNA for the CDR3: TGTGCCAGCGGCCGGACTAGCAATGAGCAGTTCTTC.

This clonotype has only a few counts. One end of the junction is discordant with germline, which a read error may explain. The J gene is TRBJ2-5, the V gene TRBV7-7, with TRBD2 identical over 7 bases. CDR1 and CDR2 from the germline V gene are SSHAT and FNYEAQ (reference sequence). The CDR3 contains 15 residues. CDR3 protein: CASSEMLAAQETQYF. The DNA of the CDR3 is TGTGCTAGCAGCGAAATGCTAGCGGCACAAGAGACCCAGTACTTC.

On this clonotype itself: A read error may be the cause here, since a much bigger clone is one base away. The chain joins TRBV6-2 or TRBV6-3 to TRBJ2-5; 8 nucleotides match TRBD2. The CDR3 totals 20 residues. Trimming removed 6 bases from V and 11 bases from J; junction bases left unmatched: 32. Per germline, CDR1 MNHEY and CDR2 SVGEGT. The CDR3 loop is CASSIPRGSSTAGEFGEQYF. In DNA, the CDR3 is TGTGCCAGCAGCATTCCCAGAGGCAGTTCCACAGCGGGAGAATTTGGTGAGCAGTACTTC.

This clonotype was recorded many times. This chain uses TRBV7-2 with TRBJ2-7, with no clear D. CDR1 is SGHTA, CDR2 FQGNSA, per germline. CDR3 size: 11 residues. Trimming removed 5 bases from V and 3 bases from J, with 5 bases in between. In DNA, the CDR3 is TGTGCCAGCAGCGAAGACTACGAGCAGTACTTC. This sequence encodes CASSEDYEQYF.

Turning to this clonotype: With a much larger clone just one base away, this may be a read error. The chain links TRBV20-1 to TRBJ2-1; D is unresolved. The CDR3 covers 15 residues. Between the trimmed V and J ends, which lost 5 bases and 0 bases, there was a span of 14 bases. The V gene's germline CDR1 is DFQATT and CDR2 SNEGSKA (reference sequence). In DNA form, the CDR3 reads TGCAGTGCTGATTCTGCCTGTCTCTCCTACAATGAGCAGTTCTTC. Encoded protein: CSADSACLSYNEQFF.

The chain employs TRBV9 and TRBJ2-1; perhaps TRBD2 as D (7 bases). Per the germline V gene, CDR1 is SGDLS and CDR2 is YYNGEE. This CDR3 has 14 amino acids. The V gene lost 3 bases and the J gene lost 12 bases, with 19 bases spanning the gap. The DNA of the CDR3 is TGTGCCAGCAGCGGCCGGCCGGGGGGCGATGTGCAGTTCTTC. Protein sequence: CASSGRPGGDVQFF.

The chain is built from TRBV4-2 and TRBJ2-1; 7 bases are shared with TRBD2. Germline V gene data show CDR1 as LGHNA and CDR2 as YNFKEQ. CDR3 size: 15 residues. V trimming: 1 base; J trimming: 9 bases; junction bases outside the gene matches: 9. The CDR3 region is CASSQGGLAGVEQFF. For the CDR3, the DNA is TGTGCCAGCAGCCAAGGGGGCTTGGCGGGGGTTGAGCAGTTCTTC.

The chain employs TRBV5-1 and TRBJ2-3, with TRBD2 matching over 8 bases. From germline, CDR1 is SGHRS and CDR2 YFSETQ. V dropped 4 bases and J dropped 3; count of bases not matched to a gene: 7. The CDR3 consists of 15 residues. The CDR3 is CASSETAGETDTQYF. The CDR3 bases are TGCGCCAGCAGCGAAACAGCGGGGGAAACAGATACGCAGTATTTT.

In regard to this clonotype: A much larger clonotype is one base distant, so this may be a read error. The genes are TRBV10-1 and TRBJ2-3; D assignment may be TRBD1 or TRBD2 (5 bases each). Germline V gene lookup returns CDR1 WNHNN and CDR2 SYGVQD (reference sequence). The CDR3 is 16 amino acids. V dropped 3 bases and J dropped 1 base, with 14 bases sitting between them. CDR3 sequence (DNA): TGCGCCAGCAGTGATAGAGCGACGGGGCGCACAGATACGCAGTATTTT. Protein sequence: CASSDRATGRTDTQYF.

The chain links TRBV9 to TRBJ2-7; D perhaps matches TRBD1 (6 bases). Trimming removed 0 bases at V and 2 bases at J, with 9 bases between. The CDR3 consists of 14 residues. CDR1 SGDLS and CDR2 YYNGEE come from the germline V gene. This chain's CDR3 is CASSVERDTYEQYF. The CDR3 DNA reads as TGTGCCAGCAGCGTAGAGAGGGACACCTACGAGCAGTACTTC.

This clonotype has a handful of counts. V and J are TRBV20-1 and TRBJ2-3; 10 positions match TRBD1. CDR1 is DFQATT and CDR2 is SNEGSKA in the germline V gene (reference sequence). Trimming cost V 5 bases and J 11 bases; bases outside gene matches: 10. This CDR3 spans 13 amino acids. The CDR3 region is CSAPGTGALGQYF. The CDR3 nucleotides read TGCAGTGCTCCCGGGACAGGGGCGCTAGGGCAGTATTTT.

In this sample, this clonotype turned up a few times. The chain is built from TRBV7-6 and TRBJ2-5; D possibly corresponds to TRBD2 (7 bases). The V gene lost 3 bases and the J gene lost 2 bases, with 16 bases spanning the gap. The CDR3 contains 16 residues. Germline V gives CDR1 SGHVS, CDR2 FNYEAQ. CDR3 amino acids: CASSFGGGGTQETQYF. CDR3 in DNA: TGTGCCAGCAGCTTTGGAGGGGGGGGAACTCAAGAGACCCAGTACTTC.

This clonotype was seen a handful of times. The CDR3: CASSQIQGTVGANVLTF. The CDR3 bases are TGTGCCAGCAGCCAGATACAGGGGACGGTAGGGGCCAACGTCCTGACTTTC. The chain has TRBV14 and TRBJ2-6; 7 bases align to TRBD1. The V segment lost 3 bases and the J segment 4 bases; nucleotides outside the gene matches: 9. CDR1 is SGHDN, CDR2 FVKESK, per germline. This CDR3 comprises 17 residues.

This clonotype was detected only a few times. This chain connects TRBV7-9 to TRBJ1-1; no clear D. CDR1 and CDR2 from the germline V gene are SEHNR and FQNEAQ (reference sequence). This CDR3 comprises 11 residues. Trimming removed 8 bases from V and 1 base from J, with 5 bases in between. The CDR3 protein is CASETNTEAFF. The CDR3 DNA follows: TGTGCCAGCGAGACGAACACTGAAGCTTTCTTT.

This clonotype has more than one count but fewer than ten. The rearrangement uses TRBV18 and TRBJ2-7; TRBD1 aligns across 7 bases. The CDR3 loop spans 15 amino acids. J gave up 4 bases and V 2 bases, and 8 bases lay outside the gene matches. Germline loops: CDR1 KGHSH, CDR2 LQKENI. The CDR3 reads CASSPSQGQLYEQYF. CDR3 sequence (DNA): TGTGCCAGCTCACCATCCCAGGGACAGCTTTACGAGCAGTACTTC.